This is a list of T cell receptor beta chains from one sample in a study of T cell responses to AZD1222 COVID-19 vaccine. Produced via immunoSEQ multiplex PCR; TCRdb's table is partial and in-frame only. The sample carries tens of thousands of clones, about three quarters recorded once. The sequences come from peripheral blood, collected on day 0 of AZD1222 vaccination. The receptors come from an adult in good health. CDR3s include the opening cysteine and the closing phenylalanine or tryptophan. A D gene is named only where the DNA matches it firmly. Some rows mark clone size as missing; the rest say once, few, many or name a class of expanded clone.

d_gene: -; v_gene: TRBV21-1; abundance: -; j_gene: TRBJ2-3; CDR3aa: CASSPLNYTDTQYF; CDR3nt: TGTGCCAGCAGCCCTTTGAACTACACAGATACGCAGTATTTT
d_gene: -; v_gene: TRBV2; abundance: -; j_gene: TRBJ1-5; CDR3aa: CASTVTDTNSNQPQHF; CDR3nt: TGTGCCAGCACCGTAACAGATACTAATAGCAATCAGCCCCAGCATTTT
d_gene: -; v_gene: TRBV6-2/TRBV6-3; abundance: -; j_gene: TRBJ2-3; CDR3aa: CASSTRGRESDTQYF; CDR3nt: TGTGCCAGCAGCACCCGGGGGCGGGAGTCAGATACGCAGTATTTT
d_gene: -; v_gene: TRBV6-5; abundance: -; j_gene: TRBJ2-5; CDR3aa: CASSKPGQKETQYF; CDR3nt: TGTGCCAGCAGCAAACCCGGACAGAAAGAGACCCAGTACTTC
d_gene: TRBD1; v_gene: TRBV5-1; abundance: few; j_gene: TRBJ2-7; CDR3aa: CASSLAPQGGFEQYF; CDR3nt: TGCGCCAGCAGCTTGGCCCCACAGGGGGGATTCGAGCAGTACTTC
d_gene: -; v_gene: TRBV29-1; abundance: -; j_gene: TRBJ2-1; CDR3aa: CSVGSQGWWDEQFF; CDR3nt: TGCAGCGTTGGTTCGCAGGGGTGGTGGGATGAGCAGTTCTTC
d_gene: -; v_gene: TRBV10-3; abundance: -; j_gene: TRBJ1-6; CDR3aa: CAISESRGVDNSPLHF; CDR3nt: TGTGCCATCAGTGAGTCGCGGGGGGTGGATAATTCACCCCTCCACTTT
d_gene: -; v_gene: TRBV5-4; abundance: few; j_gene: TRBJ2-2; CDR3aa: CASSLGGAEVGGELFF; CDR3nt: TGTGCCAGCAGCTTGGGTGGGGCCGAGGTAGGCGGGGAGCTGTTTTTT
d_gene: -; v_gene: TRBV7-9; abundance: -; j_gene: TRBJ2-2; CDR3aa: CASRTDANTGELFF; CDR3nt: TGTGCCAGCAGGACGGACGCGAACACCGGGGAGCTGTTTTTT
d_gene: TRBD1; v_gene: TRBV7-2; abundance: -; j_gene: TRBJ1-3; CDR3aa: CASSLVGQGNPTGNTIYF; CDR3nt: TGTGCCAGCAGCTTAGTAGGACAGGGCAACCCAACTGGAAACACCATATATTTT
d_gene: -; v_gene: TRBV6-1; abundance: -; j_gene: TRBJ2-6; CDR3aa: CASSEAWGANGANVLTF; CDR3nt: TGTGCCAGCAGTGAAGCGTGGGGGGCTAATGGGGCCAACGTCCTGACTTTC
d_gene: -; v_gene: TRBV5-8; abundance: -; j_gene: TRBJ1-1; CDR3aa: CASSLDLLSAFF; CDR3nt: TGTGCCAGCAGCTTGGATCTTCTTTCGGCTTTCTTT
d_gene: -; v_gene: TRBV4-1; abundance: -; j_gene: TRBJ1-5; CDR3aa: CASSQEWGTRQPQHF; CDR3nt: TGCGCCAGCAGCCAAGAGTGGGGAACAAGGCAGCCCCAGCATTTT
d_gene: -; v_gene: TRBV6-2/TRBV6-3; abundance: -; j_gene: TRBJ2-1; CDR3aa: CASSYLNNEQFF; CDR3nt: TGTGCCAGCAGTTATTTAAACAATGAGCAGTTCTTC
d_gene: TRBD1; v_gene: TRBV7-3; abundance: few; j_gene: TRBJ2-3; CDR3aa: CASSLGQITDTQYF; CDR3nt: TGTGCCAGCAGCTTGGGACAGATCACAGATACGCAGTATTTT
d_gene: -; v_gene: TRBV5-1; abundance: few; j_gene: TRBJ2-2; CDR3aa: CASSFDGMNTGELFF; CDR3nt: TGCGCCAGCAGCTTCGACGGAATGAACACCGGGGAGCTGTTTTTT
d_gene: -; v_gene: TRBV19; abundance: -; j_gene: TRBJ2-3; CDR3aa: CASSTQGTVGTDTQYF; CDR3nt: TGTGCCAGTAGTACTCAGGGAACAGTAGGCACAGATACGCAGTATTTT
d_gene: TRBD1; v_gene: TRBV6-5; abundance: -; j_gene: TRBJ1-5; CDR3aa: CASSSRGKQPQHF; CDR3nt: TGTGCCAGCAGTTCCAGGGGGAAACAGCCCCAGCATTTT
d_gene: TRBD2; v_gene: TRBV28; abundance: -; j_gene: TRBJ2-2; CDR3aa: CASSFSGGYTGELFF; CDR3nt: TGTGCCAGCAGTTTTAGCGGGGGCTACACCGGGGAGCTGTTTTTT
d_gene: TRBD1; v_gene: TRBV7-6; abundance: -; j_gene: TRBJ2-2; CDR3aa: CASSLDQGVTVGELFF; CDR3nt: TGTGCCAGCAGCTTAGACCAGGGGGTTACGGTCGGGGAGCTGTTTTTT
d_gene: TRBD1; v_gene: TRBV24-1; abundance: once; j_gene: TRBJ1-2; CDR3aa: CATSDLTGDYGYTF; CDR3nt: TGTGCCACCAGTGATTTAACAGGGGACTATGGCTACACCTTC
d_gene: TRBD1; v_gene: TRBV30; abundance: -; j_gene: TRBJ1-3; CDR3aa: CAWNTRTGTGNTIYF; CDR3nt: TGTGCCTGGAACACGCGGACAGGGACTGGAAACACCATATATTTT
d_gene: -; v_gene: TRBV5-1; abundance: -; j_gene: TRBJ2-2; CDR3aa: CASSLDRYTGELFF; CDR3nt: TGCGCCAGCAGCCTCGACAGATACACCGGGGAGCTGTTTTTT
d_gene: -; v_gene: TRBV6-5; abundance: -; j_gene: TRBJ1-3; CDR3aa: CASSSTGANGNTIYF; CDR3nt: TGTGCCAGCAGTTCCACGGGGGCTAATGGAAACACCATATATTTT
d_gene: TRBD1; v_gene: TRBV6-5; abundance: -; j_gene: TRBJ2-7; CDR3aa: CASRFGQGEQYF; CDR3nt: TGTGCCAGCAGATTCGGACAGGGCGAGCAGTACTTC
d_gene: -; v_gene: TRBV7-2; abundance: -; j_gene: TRBJ2-5; CDR3aa: CASSLGGSRLRETQYF; CDR3nt: TGTGCCAGCAGCTTAGGAGGGAGCCGTTTAAGAGAGACCCAGTACTTC
d_gene: -; v_gene: TRBV4-1; abundance: once; j_gene: TRBJ1-4; CDR3aa: CASSQEGRNEKLFF; CDR3nt: TGCGCCAGCAGCCAAGAAGGCAGAAATGAAAAACTGTTTTTT
d_gene: -; v_gene: TRBV7-9; abundance: few; j_gene: TRBJ1-6; CDR3aa: CASSLGHGGSPLHF; CDR3nt: TGTGCCAGCAGCCTGGGACATGGTGGTTCACCCCTCCACTTT
d_gene: TRBD1; v_gene: TRBV3-1/TRBV3-2; abundance: -; j_gene: TRBJ1-1; CDR3aa: CASSQVKGAMNTEAFF; CDR3nt: TGTGCCAGCAGCCAAGTGAAGGGGGCTATGAACACTGAAGCTTTCTTT
d_gene: -; v_gene: TRBV30; abundance: -; j_gene: TRBJ2-7; CDR3aa: CAWSPTGPEQYF; CDR3nt: TGTGCCTGGAGTCCCACAGGGCCCGAGCAGTACTTC
d_gene: -; v_gene: TRBV7-9; abundance: -; j_gene: TRBJ2-5; CDR3aa: CASSLGGWQEETQYF; CDR3nt: TGTGCCAGCAGCTTAGGGGGGTGGCAAGAAGAGACCCAGTACTTC
d_gene: TRBD1; v_gene: TRBV6-5; abundance: -; j_gene: TRBJ2-7; CDR3aa: CASSRGTGFSYEQYF; CDR3nt: TGTGCCAGCAGTCGGGGGACAGGGTTCTCCTACGAGCAGTACTTC
d_gene: -; v_gene: TRBV5-1; abundance: -; j_gene: TRBJ1-1; CDR3aa: CASSSTLNTEAFF; CDR3nt: TGCGCCAGCAGCTCGACACTGAACACTGAAGCTTTCTTT
d_gene: -; v_gene: TRBV19; abundance: -; j_gene: TRBJ1-5; CDR3aa: CASSWSFYQPQHF; CDR3nt: TGTGCCAGTAGTTGGAGTTTTTATCAGCCCCAGCATTTT
d_gene: TRBD1; v_gene: TRBV28; abundance: few; j_gene: TRBJ1-6; CDR3aa: CASISGGNSPLHF; CDR3nt: TGTGCCAGCATTTCAGGGGGTAATTCACCCCTCCACTTT
d_gene: -; v_gene: TRBV13; abundance: -; j_gene: TRBJ1-5; CDR3aa: CASSLGPRLDSNQPQHF; CDR3nt: TGTGCCAGCAGCTTAGGCCCTAGGCTGGATAGCAATCAGCCCCAGCATTTT
d_gene: -; v_gene: TRBV7-9; abundance: -; j_gene: TRBJ1-1; CDR3aa: CASGDQMNTEAFF; CDR3nt: TGTGCCAGCGGAGATCAGATGAACACTGAAGCTTTCTTT
d_gene: -; v_gene: TRBV5-1; abundance: -; j_gene: TRBJ2-1; CDR3aa: CASSTDRVHEQFF; CDR3nt: TGCGCCAGCAGTACGGACCGAGTGCATGAGCAGTTCTTC
d_gene: -; v_gene: TRBV21-1; abundance: -; j_gene: TRBJ1-1; CDR3aa: CASSGDTEAFF; CDR3nt: TGTGCCAGCAGCGGGGACACTGAAGCTTTCTTT
d_gene: -; v_gene: TRBV30; abundance: -; j_gene: TRBJ2-7; CDR3aa: CAWSLDAAYEQYF; CDR3nt: TGTGCCTGGAGTTTGGACGCGGCCTACGAGCAGTACTTC
d_gene: -; v_gene: TRBV5-4; abundance: -; j_gene: TRBJ1-2; CDR3aa: CASSGTGASGYTF; CDR3nt: TGTGCCAGCAGCGGGACGGGGGCGAGTGGCTACACCTTC
d_gene: TRBD1; v_gene: TRBV19; abundance: -; j_gene: TRBJ1-6; CDR3aa: CASSGTVSPLHF; CDR3nt: TGTGCCAGTAGTGGGACAGTATCACCCCTCCACTTT
d_gene: -; v_gene: TRBV5-1; abundance: -; j_gene: TRBJ2-1; CDR3aa: CASSKEFGYNEQFF; CDR3nt: TGCGCCAGCAGTAAAGAATTCGGCTACAATGAGCAGTTCTTC
d_gene: -; v_gene: TRBV15; abundance: -; j_gene: TRBJ1-1; CDR3aa: CATSRTSGRVLNTEAFF; CDR3nt: TGTGCCACCAGCAGAACTTCGGGCAGGGTACTGAACACTGAAGCTTTCTTT
d_gene: TRBD1; v_gene: TRBV30; abundance: -; j_gene: TRBJ2-3; CDR3aa: CAWSIQGADTQYF; CDR3nt: TGTGCCTGGAGTATACAGGGGGCAGATACGCAGTATTTT
d_gene: TRBD1; v_gene: TRBV5-1; abundance: few; j_gene: TRBJ1-1; CDR3aa: CASSLEGANTEAFF; CDR3nt: TGCGCCAGCAGCTTGGAGGGGGCGAACACTGAAGCTTTCTTT
d_gene: TRBD1; v_gene: TRBV28; abundance: once; j_gene: TRBJ1-5; CDR3aa: CASSFFGTGDNQPQHF; CDR3nt: TGTGCCAGCAGTTTCTTCGGGACAGGGGACAATCAGCCCCAGCATTTT
d_gene: -; v_gene: TRBV29-1; abundance: -; j_gene: TRBJ2-7; CDR3aa: CSVRGTAYEQYF; CDR3nt: TGCAGCGTCCGCGGGACAGCCTACGAGCAGTACTTC
d_gene: -; v_gene: TRBV12-3/TRBV12-4; abundance: few; j_gene: TRBJ2-7; CDR3aa: CASSLVSAGEQYF; CDR3nt: TGTGCCAGCAGTTTAGTTTCTGCGGGCGAGCAGTACTTC
d_gene: -; v_gene: TRBV15; abundance: -; j_gene: TRBJ1-6; CDR3aa: CATSRDGRSSYNSPLHF; CDR3nt: TGTGCCACCAGCAGAGATGGACGGAGCTCCTATAATTCACCCCTCCACTTT
d_gene: -; v_gene: TRBV25-1; abundance: -; j_gene: TRBJ1-2; CDR3aa: CASSHMGGFNGYTF; CDR3nt: TGTGCCAGCAGTCATATGGGGGGCTTTAATGGCTACACCTTC
d_gene: -; v_gene: TRBV5-6; abundance: -; j_gene: TRBJ1-1; CDR3aa: CASSSYRVYTEAFF; CDR3nt: TGTGCCAGCAGCTCGTACAGGGTCTACACTGAAGCTTTCTTT
d_gene: TRBD1; v_gene: TRBV6-2/TRBV6-3; abundance: -; j_gene: TRBJ1-2; CDR3aa: CASSTGTVSNGYTF; CDR3nt: TGTGCCAGCAGCACCGGGACAGTATCCAATGGCTACACCTTC
d_gene: -; v_gene: TRBV3-1/TRBV3-2; abundance: -; j_gene: TRBJ2-6; CDR3aa: CASSQLRSSGANVLTF; CDR3nt: TGTGCCAGCAGCCAACTCAGGAGCTCTGGGGCCAACGTCCTGACTTTC
d_gene: TRBD1; v_gene: TRBV2; abundance: few; j_gene: TRBJ1-1; CDR3aa: CASSRDRFNTEAFF; CDR3nt: TGTGCCAGCAGTCGGGACAGGTTTAACACTGAAGCTTTCTTT
d_gene: TRBD2; v_gene: TRBV7-2; abundance: -; j_gene: TRBJ2-2; CDR3aa: CASSLWTSGNAGELFF; CDR3nt: TGTGCCAGCAGCTTATGGACTAGCGGGAACGCCGGGGAGCTGTTTTTT
d_gene: -; v_gene: TRBV7-9; abundance: -; j_gene: TRBJ2-1; CDR3aa: CASSPPGLGKGEQFF; CDR3nt: TGTGCCAGCAGCCCCCCTGGGCTGGGAAAGGGTGAGCAGTTCTTC
d_gene: -; v_gene: TRBV5-5; abundance: -; j_gene: TRBJ1-1; CDR3aa: CASSLGGTPFTEAFF; CDR3nt: TGTGCCAGCAGCTTGGGTGGGACACCTTTTACTGAAGCTTTCTTT
d_gene: TRBD1; v_gene: TRBV11-2; abundance: -; j_gene: TRBJ1-6; CDR3aa: CASSLAQGVGSPLHF; CDR3nt: TGTGCCAGCAGCTTAGCTCAGGGGGTCGGTTCACCCCTCCACTTT